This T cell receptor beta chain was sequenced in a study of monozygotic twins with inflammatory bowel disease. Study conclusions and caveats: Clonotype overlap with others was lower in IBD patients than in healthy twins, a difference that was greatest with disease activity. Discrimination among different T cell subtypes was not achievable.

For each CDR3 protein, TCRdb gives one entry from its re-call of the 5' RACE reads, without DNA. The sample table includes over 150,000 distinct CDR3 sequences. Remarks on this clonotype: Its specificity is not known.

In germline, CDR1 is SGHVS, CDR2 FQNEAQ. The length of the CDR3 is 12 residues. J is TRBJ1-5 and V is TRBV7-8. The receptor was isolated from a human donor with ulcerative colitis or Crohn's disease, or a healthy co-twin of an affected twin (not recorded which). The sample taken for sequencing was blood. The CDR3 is CASSLAVGPQHF. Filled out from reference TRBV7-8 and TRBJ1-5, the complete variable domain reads GAGVSQSPRYKVAKRGQDVALRCDPISGHVSLFWYQQALGQGPEFLTYFQNEAQLDKSGLPSDRFFAERPEGSVSTLKIQRTQQEDSAVYLCASSLAVGPQHFGDGTRLSIL.